The TCR beta chain under discussion was sequenced for a study of blood T cell repertoires in COVID-19. About the research overall: COVID-19 samples from acute and convalescent phases originated in the United States, Italy and Spain. Nucleic acid was either cDNA or gDNA, and it came from T cells, B-cell-depleted T cells, or PBMCs.

The CDR3 is made up of 15 amino acids. Germline CDR1 SGHAT, CDR2 FQNNGV. After removal of 1 base from V and 0 bases from J, the junction contained 2 bases not matched to a gene. In the original workflow: It was from reference gene primer amplification that nucleated cell counts were estimated. Produced via immunoSEQ multiplex PCR; TCRdb's table is partial and in-frame only. That table is the source of V, J and clone size, and D and trimming were worked out from the DNA. The profile covers roughly 94,000 clones, with around 83% appearing a single time and around 25% taken by the ten largest. The chain joins TRBV11-2 to TRBJ1-1; 7 bases are a match to TRBD1. The TCR sequence derives from a man aged 55 to 70 with acute or convalescent COVID-19. Sequencing was carried out using peripheral blood. CDR3 sequence reads: CASSLGQGVNTEAFF. The CDR3 coding sequence is TGTGCCAGCAGCTTAGGACAGGGTGTGAACACTGAAGCTTTCTTT.